The 4 T cell receptor beta chains presented below share a single source sample, sequenced in a study. MiXCR, applied by TCRdb to the 5' RACE reads, yields one record per CDR3 protein. In the table there are 9,500 to 15,000 distinct CDR3 sequences, just over 50% of which are singletons. Tregs were sorted as CD4+CD25+CD127-/low cells. The sample consisted of tumor-infiltrating Tregs sorted from the breast tumor. The receptor set was obtained from a female donor with breast cancer.

The gene calls are TRBV4-2 and TRBJ1-2; maybe TRBD1 (5 bases). The CDR3 spans 12 residues. CDR1 and CDR2 (germline): LGHNA, YNFKEQ. The germline V and J ends were trimmed by 5 bases and 3 bases, with 7 bases remaining between them. For the CDR3, the DNA is TGTGCCAGCAGCGGGGGGGACTATGGCTACACCTTC. It translates to CASSGGDYGYTF.

This rearrangement joins TRBV24-1 to TRBJ2-5; 12 bases align to TRBD1. This CDR3 has 17 residues. Germline CDR1 and CDR2: KGHDR and SFDVKD. With 5 bases clipped from V and 4 bases from J, the junction kept 10 bases outside the gene matches. The CDR3 region has the DNA TGTGCCACCAGTGTCGACCGGGACAGGGGGCGCGGAGAGACCCAGTACTTC. This codes for CATSVDRDRGRGETQYF.

This clonotype has only a few counts. This chain joins TRBV5-1 and TRBJ2-1, with D tentatively TRBD2 (6 bases). Trimming took 5 bases from V and 8 from J, leaving 14 bases between them. Per germline, CDR1 SGHRS and CDR2 YFSETQ. The CDR3 covers 13 residues. The CDR3 sequence is CASRETIADEQFF. In nucleotides, the CDR3 is TGCGCCAGCAGGGAGACTATAGCGGATGAGCAGTTCTTC. The variable domain in full, with the rest retrieved from reference TRBV5-1 and TRBJ2-1, is KAGVTQTPRYLIKTRGQQVTLSCSPISGHRSVSWYQQTPGQGLQFLFEYFSETQRNKGNFPGRFSGRQFSNSRSEMNVSTLELGDSALYLCASRETIADEQFFGPGTRLTVL.

The V and J genes are TRBV6-2 or TRBV6-3 and TRBJ2-2; D not certain. The length of the CDR3 is 14 residues. V was cut by 6 bases and J by 3 bases, with 11 bases left in between. The V gene's germline CDR1 is MNHEY and CDR2 SVGEGT. CDR3 sequence (DNA): TGTGCCAGCAGAGTCAGTCGAGACACCGGGGAGCTGTTTTTT. Protein product: CASRVSRDTGELFF.